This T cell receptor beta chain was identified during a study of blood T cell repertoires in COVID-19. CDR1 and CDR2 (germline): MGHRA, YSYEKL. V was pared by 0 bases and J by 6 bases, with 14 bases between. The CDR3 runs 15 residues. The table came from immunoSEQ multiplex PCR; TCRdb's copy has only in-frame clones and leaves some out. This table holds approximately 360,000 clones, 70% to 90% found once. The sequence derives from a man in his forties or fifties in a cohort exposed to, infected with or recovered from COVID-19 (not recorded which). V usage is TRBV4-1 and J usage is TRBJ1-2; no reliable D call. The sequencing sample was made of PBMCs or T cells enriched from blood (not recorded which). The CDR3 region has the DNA TGCGCCAGCAGCCAAGATCGGGAGGGAAGCCATGGCTACACCTTC. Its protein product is CASSQDREGSHGYTF.